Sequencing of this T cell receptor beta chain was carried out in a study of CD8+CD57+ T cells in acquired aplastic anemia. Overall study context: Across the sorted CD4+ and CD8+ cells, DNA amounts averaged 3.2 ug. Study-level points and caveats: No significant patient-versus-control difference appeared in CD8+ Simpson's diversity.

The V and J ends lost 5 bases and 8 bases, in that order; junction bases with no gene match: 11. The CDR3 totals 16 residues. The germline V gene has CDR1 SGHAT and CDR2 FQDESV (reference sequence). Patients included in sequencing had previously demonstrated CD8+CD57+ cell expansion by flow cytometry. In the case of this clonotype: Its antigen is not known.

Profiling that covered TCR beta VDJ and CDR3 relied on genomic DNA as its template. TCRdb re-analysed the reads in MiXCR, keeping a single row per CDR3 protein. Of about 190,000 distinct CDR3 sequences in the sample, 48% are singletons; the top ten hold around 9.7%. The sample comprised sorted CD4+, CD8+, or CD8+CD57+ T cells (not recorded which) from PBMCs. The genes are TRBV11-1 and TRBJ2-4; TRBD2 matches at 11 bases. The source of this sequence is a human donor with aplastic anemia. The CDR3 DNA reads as TGTGCCAGCAGCCATCTCGGGACTAGCGGACGGGACATTCAGTACTTC. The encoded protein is CASSHLGTSGRDIQYF.